This T cell receptor (beta chain) is drawn from a study of CD8+ T cells in alopecia areata. Study at large: Twice daily, treated patients received 5 to 10 mg of oral tofacitinib. General study findings and limits: It was lesional scalp, especially alopecia totalis/universalis, that showed higher clonality than normal scalp.

In this sample, this clone turned up many times. Its antigen is still unknown. A FACSAria was used to sort CD4+ and CD8+ T cells. These cells came from PBMCs. The J segment lost 3 bases and the V segment lost 7 bases, leaving 5 bases of the junction unmatched. CDR3 length: 14 residues. CDR1 and CDR2 from the germline V gene are WSHSY and SAAADI. Following extraction, RNA underwent reverse transcription to cDNA, which served as the sequencing template. TCRdb's copy holds only in-frame clones and misses some; the assay was immunoSEQ multiplex PCR. The table shows 220,000 or so clones, with around three fifths occurring only once.

The genes are TRBV10-2 and TRBJ2-7; 11 bases fit TRBD2. Source: CD4+ T cells sorted from blood, taken at week 0. The origin of this receptor is a human donor with alopecia areata. CDR3 nucleotide sequence: TGCGCCAGCACCCTGACTAGCGGGATCTACGAGCAGTACTTC. Its protein product is CASTLTSGIYEQYF.